The source of this T cell receptor (beta chain) is a study of human T cells and chemical hapten exposure. Whole-study results and caveats: Expanded TCRs made up significantly more big CDR3 similarity clusters than controls did.

V trimming: 7 bases; J trimming: 5 bases; junction bases outside the gene matches: 6. The CDR3 is made up of 12 amino acids. CDR1 is SQVTM and CDR2 is ANQGSEA in the germline V gene. The time point: pre-sensitization, week 0. Treatment here: therapeutic diphenylcyclopropenone sensitization with weekly scalp DPC. Investigators collected blood before applying each patch test. TCRdb fed the RACE reads into MiXCR, producing one record per CDR3 protein. The repertoire holds 95,000 to 150,000 distinct CDR3 sequences, with roughly 13% as singletons. This clonotype was seen a few times. The antigen is undetermined.

This material consisted of whole blood, taken in connection with sensitization to the hapten diphenylcyclopropenone (DPC). This chain uses TRBV29-1 with TRBJ2-7, with 9 positions matching TRBD1. This TCR was sampled from a woman aged 18-29 years with alopecia areata. Some clones in this sample may be carry-over from other donors' samples. The CDR3 sequence: CSARDRVNEQYF. The CDR3 nucleotides are TGCAGCGCCCGGGACAGGGTCAACGAGCAGTACTTC.